A single sample is the source of the 18 T cell receptor beta chains below, sequenced in a study of siplizumab effects on memory and regulatory T cells. Their antigens remain unidentified. Cells that made up the mixed lymphocyte reaction were cocultured at 37°C for more than five days. The assay was immunoSEQ multiplex PCR, and TCRdb's table has in-frame clones only and misses some. The data contain about 7,100 clones, 35% to 40% of them seen just once; the ten biggest clones take up 4.5% to 6%. The sequencing sample was made of CFSE-low (dividing) CD8+ T cells sorted from an allogeneic mixed lymphocyte reaction. The receptors were sampled from a human donor in good health; the cells came from an allogeneic mixed lymphocyte reaction.

The genes are TRBV6-1 and TRBJ2-1, with D unclear. The CDR3 runs 11 residues. Germline CDR1 reads MNHNS; CDR2 reads SASEGT. Trimming removed 5 bases at V and 6 bases at J, with 5 bases between. For the CDR3, the DNA is TGTGCCAGCAGTTACGGCAATGAGCAGTTCTTC. This encodes CASSYGNEQFF.

The chain joins TRBV6-5 to TRBJ2-7, with TRBD1 matching 7 bases. V gave up 7 bases and J gave up 2 bases; unmatched junction bases: 8. The CDR3 runs to 14 residues. Germline V gene sequence: CDR1 MNHEY, CDR2 SVGAGI. The CDR3: CASKSGTEAYEQYF. The DNA for the CDR3 is TGTGCCAGCAAATCCGGGACAGAAGCCTACGAGCAGTACTTC.

This clone was detected a few times. The V gene is TRBV6-5, the J gene TRBJ2-1; 7 nucleotides line up with TRBD2. CDR3 length: 13 amino acids. CDR1 and CDR2 (germline): MNHEY, SVGAGI. V was clipped by 2 bases and J by 7 bases; unmatched bases: 2. In DNA, the CDR3 is TGTGCCAGCAGTTACCGGGGAGGGAATGAGCAGTTCTTC. Translating it yields CASSYRGGNEQFF.

The chain combines TRBV19 with TRBJ1-5; no reliable D call. Trimming removed 3 bases at V and 3 bases at J, with 12 bases between. Germline lookup yields CDR1 LNHDA and CDR2 SQIVND (reference sequence). The CDR3 runs to 15 residues. CDR3 DNA: TGTGCCAGTAGTATTGATCCGCGGTCCAATCAGCCCCAGCATTTT. Translating it yields CASSIDPRSNQPQHF.

For this clone: This could be a read error, since a much larger clone is one nucleotide away. Other nucleotide sequences from this sample produce the same CDR3. The V gene is TRBV5-6, the J gene TRBJ2-7; D is possibly TRBD1 (5 bases). This CDR3 is 12 amino acids long. Germline values: CDR1 SGHDT, CDR2 YYEEEE. This chain's CDR3 is CASSSDTYEQYF. The CDR3, as DNA: TGTGCTAGCAGCTCGGACACCTACGAGCAGTACTTC.

This clone showed up just a few times. The V and J genes are TRBV7-9 and TRBJ2-6; 11 bases agree with TRBD1. Germline-derived CDR1 and CDR2 are SEHNR and FQNEAQ (reference sequence). The CDR3 is made up of 19 amino acids. V shed 4 bases, J shed 3 bases, and the junction held 11 bases outside the gene matches. CDR3 sequence reads: CASSSLQGQGAYGANVLTF. The DNA of the CDR3 is TGTGCCAGCAGCTCTCTTCAAGGACAGGGGGCTTATGGGGCCAACGTCCTGACTTTC.

There are a few counts of this clone. The chain carries TRBV9 and TRBJ2-1; D gene ambiguous. Germline CDR1 and CDR2: SGDLS and YYNGEE. V was pared by 0 bases and J by 10 bases, with 8 bases between. The CDR3 sequence is 12 residues long. The CDR3 here is CASSVGVGEQFF. CDR3 DNA: TGTGCCAGCAGCGTAGGGGTGGGGGAGCAGTTCTTC.

This clone has only a few counts. The chain recombines TRBV23-1 with TRBJ2-7, with TRBD1 matching over 10 bases. TRBV23-1 has ORF status, its function being uncertain. The ends lost 10 bases at V and 3 bases at J; junction bases unmatched: 6. The CDR3 runs 13 residues. The CDR3 coding sequence is TGCGCCATCAACCGGGACAGGGGCTACGAGCAGTACTTC. Residues: CAINRDRGYEQYF.

The chain employs TRBV19 and TRBJ2-7, with 11 bases lining up with TRBD1. With 11 bases clipped from V and 2 bases from J, the junction kept 8 bases outside the gene matches. The germline V gene encodes CDR1 LNHDA and CDR2 SQIVND (reference sequence). CDR3 size: 14 residues. The CDR3 region has the DNA TGTGCCTGGAGGTGGGGACAGGGGGCCTACGAGCAGTACTTC. Translation gives CAWRWGQGAYEQYF.

The chain is built from TRBV5-3 and TRBJ2-7; D unclear. TRBV5-3 is designated an ORF whose function remains uncertain. The CDR3 extends over 11 amino acids. Trimming shortened V by 8 bases and J by 0 bases, and 6 bases separated the two germline ends. CDR3 residues: CASSFSYEQYF. CDR3 DNA sequence: TGTGCCAGCAGTTTCTCCTACGAGCAGTACTTC.

The CDR3 DNA reads TGTGCCAGCTCACCAGATGACAGGTGGGACCAGCCCCAGCATTTT. It codes for CASSPDDRWDQPQHF. V usage is TRBV18 and J usage is TRBJ1-5, with D perhaps matching TRBD1 (6 bases). Trimming shortened V by 2 bases and J by 7 bases, and 15 bases separated the two germline ends. There are 15 residues in the CDR3. Germline lookup yields CDR1 KGHSH and CDR2 LQKENI.

The chain uses TRBV19 and TRBJ2-1, with D possibly matching TRBD1 (6 bases). V gave up 6 bases and J gave up 9 bases, with 9 bases separating them. Germline V gene sequence: CDR1 LNHDA, CDR2 SQIVND (reference sequence). CDR3 length: 11 amino acids. The CDR3 coding sequence is TGTGCCAGTAGAAGGGGGTTTGAGCAGTTCTTC. Amino acids: CASRRGFEQFF.

Comments on this clone: Other nucleotide sequences from this sample produce the same CDR3. The chain links TRBV7-3 to TRBJ2-3; no clear D. The CDR3 length is 15 residues. V was clipped by 2 bases and J by 2 bases, with 11 bases between them. CDR1 is SGHTA, CDR2 FQGTGA, per germline. CDR3 DNA sequence: TGTGCCAGCAGCTTAGGGCTAACTTTCACAGATACGCAGTATTTT. Protein product: CASSLGLTFTDTQYF.

By frequency in the sample, this clone is medium-sized (0.01 to 0.1%). This chain connects TRBV28 to TRBJ1-1; D not resolved. Germline CDR1 and CDR2: MDHEN and SYDVKM. Trimming cost V 6 bases and J 0 bases, with 23 bases left between them. This CDR3 contains 18 residues. CDR3 in DNA: TGTGCCAGCAGACTAGAACCCCCAAGGGCCTACATGAACACTGAAGCTTTCTTT. This encodes CASRLEPPRAYMNTEAFF.

Relative to its sample, this clone is medium-sized. The V and J genes are TRBV19 and TRBJ2-1; no definite D call. This CDR3 spans 13 amino acids. Looked up from germline, CDR1 is LNHDA and CDR2 is SQIVND (reference sequence). V dropped 2 bases and J dropped 5 bases, with 7 bases sitting between them. Here the CDR3 DNA reads TGTGCCAGTAGTATATGGCTGAACAATGAGCAGTTCTTC. It codes for CASSIWLNNEQFF.

This clone was seen only a few times. This chain joins TRBV19 and TRBJ1-5; no clear D gene. Germline CDR1 reads LNHDA; CDR2 reads SQIVND (reference sequence). V lost 5 bases to trimming and J lost 3 bases, with 5 bases between them. The CDR3 consists of 12 residues. The CDR3 DNA is TGTGCCAGTAGTCCGGACAATCAGCCCCAGCATTTT. It codes for CASSPDNQPQHF.

As DNA, the CDR3 is TGTGCCAGCAGCGTACTGGGGCAGGGAACTGGTAATTCACCCCTCCACTTT. Translation: CASSVLGQGTGNSPLHF. The chain is built from TRBV9 and TRBJ1-6, with D possibly TRBD1 on 5 matching bases. The CDR3 has 17 residues. The V gene lost 1 base and the J gene lost 6 bases, with 17 bases spanning the gap. The V gene's germline CDR1 is SGDLS and CDR2 YYNGEE.

This chain uses TRBV9 with TRBJ2-3; 7 nucleotides line up with TRBD2. V lost 0 bases to trimming and J lost 3 bases; unmatched junction nucleotides: 7. This CDR3 is built from 16 residues. CDR1 and CDR2 (germline): SGDLS, YYNGEE. Written as DNA, the CDR3 is TGTGCCAGCAGCGTAGAAGGCGGGAGAATAACAGATACGCAGTATTTT. It is translated as CASSVEGGRITDTQYF.